The rows below give T cell receptor beta chains drawn from one sample of a study of molecular identifiers for immune sequencing clone quantification. From the PCR reads, TCRdb called clonotypes with MiXCR, one entry per CDR3 protein. Among 550,000 to 750,000 distinct CDR3 sequences listed, about 20% were seen once. The specimen sequenced was naive CD8+ T cells from blood, with Jurkat cell RNA spiked in. The receptors stem from a human donor in good health. Some libraries in this study had Jurkat cell RNA spiked in. CDR3s include the opening cysteine and the closing phenylalanine or tryptophan. D genes are given only for firm matches. The size field is filled for only some rows; it gives once, few, many or a size class.

.	many	TRBJ2-1	TRBV29-1	TGCAGCGTTGCTAGCCTGTCCTACAATGAGCAGTTCTTC	CSVASLSYNEQFF
TRBD2	many	TRBJ2-7	TRBV4-1	TGCGCCAGCAGCCATAAAATCGGGGGGATCTACGAGCAGTACTTC	CASSHKIGGIYEQYF
TRBD2	many	TRBJ2-3	TRBV4-2	TGTGCCAGCAGCCCCGTGCCGGGGCTAGCGGCCACAGATACGCAGTATTTT	CASSPVPGLAATDTQYF
TRBD2	few	TRBJ2-1	TRBV7-8	TGTGCCAGCAGCTTTTACAGCGGGGGGCAAAGCTCCTACAATGAGCAGTTCTTC	CASSFYSGGQSSYNEQFF
TRBD1	.	TRBJ1-4	TRBV25-1	TGTGCCAGCAGTGACCGCAGACAGGGTAATGAAAAACTGTTTTTT	CASSDRRQGNEKLFF
.	many	TRBJ1-1	TRBV27	TGTGCCAGCAGTTTATCGAAGTCTTTAGGGACTGAAGCTTTCTTT	CASSLSKSLGTEAFF
.	many	TRBJ1-1	TRBV12-5	TGTGCTAGTGGTTTGGGGCCCGACTCTGAAGCTTTCTTT	CASGLGPDSEAFF
.	many	TRBJ1-1	TRBV2	TGTGCCAGCTCAAGGGTGGGGGTTGGCACTGAAGCTTTCTTT	CASSRVGVGTEAFF
TRBD1	few	TRBJ1-6	TRBV3-1	TGTGCCAGCAGCCTGGCTCCGGGACAGGGCTATTCACCCCTCCACTTT	CASSLAPGQGYSPLHF
.	many	TRBJ2-3	TRBV27	TGTGCCAGCAGTTCCGCAGGGCGAACAGATACGCAGTATTTT	CASSSAGRTDTQYF
TRBD2	few	TRBJ2-1	TRBV19	TGTGCCAGTTCTTACGGCGGGAGCTCCTACAATGATCAGTTCTTC	CASSYGGSSYNDQFF
.	few	TRBJ2-2	TRBV4-2	TGTGCCAGCAGCCAAGATCTCGGGGTTTCGAACACCGGGGAGCTGTTTTTT	CASSQDLGVSNTGELFF
.	.	TRBJ2-3	TRBV5-6	TGTGCCAACAGCTTGGAAGGCACAGATACGCAGTATTTT	CANSLEGTDTQYF
.	few	TRBJ2-1	TRBV9	TGTGCCAGCAGCGTAGAGGAGGGGGACCTCAATGAGCAGTTCTTC	CASSVEEGDLNEQFF
.	many	TRBJ1-1	TRBV6-1	TGTGCCAGCATACGGGGTTACACTGAAGCTTTCTTT	CASIRGYTEAFF
.	many	TRBJ2-3	TRBV4-1	TGCGCCAGCAGCCAACAACCAGGTAGCACAGATACGCAGTATTTT	CASSQQPGSTDTQYF
TRBD2	many	TRBJ2-1	TRBV2	TGTGCCAGCAGTGAATTGCGGGAGTTCAATGAGCAGTTCTTC	CASSELREFNEQFF
TRBD1	many	TRBJ1-4	TRBV25-1	TGTGCCAGCAAGGGGGCTACAACTAATGAAAAACTGTTTTTT	CASKGATTNEKLFF
.	.	TRBJ2-1	TRBV30	TGTGCCTGGAGTGTAGCTGAGGATGAGCAGTTCTTC	CAWSVAEDEQFF
.	.	TRBJ1-1	TRBV27	TGTGCCAGCAGTTCCGCGGTGGGTACTGAAGCTTTCTTT	CASSSAVGTEAFF
TRBD2	many	TRBJ2-7	TRBV4-3	TGCGCCAGCAGCCTACCTAGGACTAGCGGGAGCTACGAGCAGTACTTC	CASSLPRTSGSYEQYF
.	few	TRBJ1-2	TRBV15	TGTGCCACCAGCAGTAGAGTGGAGGGAGTTCATGGCTACACCTTC	CATSSRVEGVHGYTF